One and the same sample provided the 26 T cell receptor beta chains below, sequenced in a study of regulatory T cells in long-lasting Graves disease. The time point is: persistent/refractory GD, antithyroid drugs over 5 years with positive TRAb. The TCR library was prepared using RNA isolated from PBMCs. HTBI primers from iRepertoire and Arm-PCR of CDR3 regions yielded the TCR beta libraries. From the multiplex PCR reads, TCRdb called clonotypes with MiXCR, one entry per CDR3 protein. This table holds around 460,000 distinct CDR3 sequences, 20% to 25% found once. Sequencing was performed on peripheral blood mononuclear cells (PBMCs), taken when the disease was refractory, from a patient treated with antithyroid drugs. The receptors were gathered from a female donor with Graves disease.

The chain employs TRBV4-3 and TRBJ2-5; D unclear. Germline V gene sequence: CDR1 LGHNA, CDR2 YSLEER. With 3 bases removed from V and 4 bases from J, the gap between germline ends came to 18 bases. This CDR3 has 16 residues. Here the CDR3 DNA reads TGCGCCAGCAGCCATCTCTCGACTGAGACCCCAGAGACCCAGTACTTC. Translated, it gives CASSHLSTETPETQYF.

The chain recombines TRBV28 with TRBJ2-3, with 12 bases that match TRBD1. The germline V gene encodes CDR1 MDHEN and CDR2 SYDVKM. V gave up 4 bases and J gave up 9 bases; unmatched junction bases: 11. CDR3 length equals 16 residues. DNA for the CDR3: TGTGCCAGCAGTTCTCCCAGGGGACAGGGGGCGAGGACGCAGTATTTT. This sequence encodes CASSSPRGQGARTQYF.

The chain is built from TRBV28 and TRBJ1-3; 8 bases are a match to TRBD1. Trimming took 8 bases from V and 0 from J; bases not matched to a gene: 12. Germline V gives CDR1 MDHEN, CDR2 SYDVKM. This CDR3 has 17 residues. CDR3 residues: CASGAGTGGSSGNTIYF. In DNA, the CDR3 is TGTGCCAGCGGGGCTGGAACAGGGGGGAGCTCTGGAAACACCATATATTTT.

This chain joins TRBV19 and TRBJ2-5; perhaps TRBD1 as D (6 bases). Looked up from germline, CDR1 is LNHDA and CDR2 is SQIVND (reference sequence). This CDR3 contains 13 residues. V lost 5 bases and J 5 bases, leaving 12 bases between the germline ends. CDR3 residues: CASSDQRGETQYF. DNA for the CDR3: TGTGCCAGTAGTGATCAGAGGGGGGAGACCCAGTACTTC.

The rearrangement links TRBV3-1 to TRBJ1-6; D is unclear. The CDR3 sequence is 13 residues long. Trimming left V 1 base short and J 10 bases short, with 8 bases between. The germline V gene has CDR1 LGHDT and CDR2 YNNKEL (reference sequence). The CDR3 spells CASSQVFDSPLHF. CDR3 coding DNA: TGTGCCAGCAGCCAAGTGTTTGACTCACCCCTCCACTTT.

This clonotype was observed many times. The J gene is TRBJ2-7, the V gene TRBV6-9; D may be TRBD1 (6 bases). Germline CDR1 reads MNHGY; CDR2 reads SVAAGI. CDR3 length equals 17 residues. V lost 0 bases to trimming and J lost 4 bases, with 19 bases between them. CDR3 sequence: CASSYSHEQGWEYEQYF. CDR3 coding DNA: TGTGCCAGCAGTTATTCGCATGAACAGGGTTGGGAGTACGAGCAGTACTTC.

This clonotype was recorded many times. V is TRBV28 and J is TRBJ2-3; D perhaps matches TRBD2 (6 bases). From germline, CDR1 is MDHEN and CDR2 SYDVKM. This CDR3 comprises 13 residues. Trimming took 7 bases from V and 2 from J, leaving 10 bases between them. The CDR3 here is CASMPGATDTQYF. CDR3 DNA: TGTGCCAGCATGCCGGGAGCCACAGATACGCAGTATTTT.

Ten or more counts support this clonotype. The chain links TRBV6-1 to TRBJ1-1; possible D gene TRBD1, 5 bases. Per the germline V gene, CDR1 is MNHNS and CDR2 is SASEGT. The CDR3 extends over 13 amino acids. The V and J ends lost 8 bases and 5 bases respectively, with 15 bases between them. The CDR3, as DNA: TGTGCCAGCGGACAATTATCGGGGACTGAAGCTTTCTTT. This sequence encodes CASGQLSGTEAFF.

This clonotype was detected a few times. This rearrangement joins TRBV7-9 to TRBJ2-7; TRBD1 matches at 7 bases. The CDR3 contains 15 residues. Germline values: CDR1 SEHNR, CDR2 FQNEAQ (reference sequence). V was pared by 5 bases and J by 0 bases, with 7 bases of the junction left unmatched. CDR3 nucleotide sequence: TGTGCCAGCAGCCGTAAGACAGGGAGCTCCTACGAGCAGTACTTC. Protein: CASSRKTGSSYEQYF.

The V and J genes are TRBV7-9 and TRBJ2-5; D unresolved. V shed 8 bases and J shed 4 bases, with 17 bases lying between them. This CDR3 region has 14 residues. Looked up from germline, CDR1 is SEHNR and CDR2 is FQNEAQ (reference sequence). CDR3 bases: TGTGCCAGCTGCCCCGGACCCAACGGAGAGACCCAGTACTTC. It encodes CASCPGPNGETQYF.

The rearrangement links TRBV7-2 to TRBJ2-7; D is possibly TRBD1 (6 bases). Between the trimmed V and J ends, which lost 6 bases and 1 base, there was a span of 13 bases. The CDR3 totals 14 residues. Germline assignment: CDR1 SGHTA and CDR2 FQGNSA. The CDR3: CASRVGQGSYEQYF. In DNA, the CDR3 is TGTGCCAGCAGGGTGGGGCAGGGGTCCTACGAGCAGTACTTC.

This clonotype was seen only a few times. CDR3 in DNA: TGTGCCAGCAGTTGGGACAGCTACTACGAGCAGTACTTC. Amino acid sequence: CASSWDSYYEQYF. The rearrangement joins TRBV6-2 or TRBV6-3 to TRBJ2-7; 7 bases are a match to TRBD1. The CDR3 spans 13 residues. J gave up 3 bases and V 4 bases, and 3 bases lay outside the gene matches. Germline lookup yields CDR1 MNHEY and CDR2 SVGEGT.

This clonotype was counted a few times. The genes are TRBV5-1 and TRBJ2-7, with D possibly TRBD1 on 6 matching bases. CDR3 length: 16 residues. The germline CDR1 and CDR2 sequences are SGHRS and YFSETQ. V lost 2 bases and J lost 2, with 17 bases in between. This chain's CDR3 is CASSFVRGTSTYEQYF. The CDR3 DNA sequence: TGCGCCAGCAGCTTTGTCAGGGGAACTTCTACCTACGAGCAGTACTTC.

This clonotype has a count of ten or more. The CDR3 nucleotides read TGTGCCAGCAGTCCTCCCGGGCAGGGCGCCTCCAGCTACGAGCAGTACTTC. This codes for CASSPPGQGASSYEQYF. The rearrangement joins TRBV28 to TRBJ2-7; a possible D gene is TRBD1 (5 bases). This CDR3 comprises 17 residues. From germline, CDR1 is MDHEN and CDR2 SYDVKM. V was pared by 5 bases and J by 3 bases, with 23 bases between.

This clonotype was found a few times. The V and J genes are TRBV20-1 and TRBJ1-1; TRBD1 might be the D (5 bases). Germline V CDR1 and CDR2: DFQATT, SNEGSKA (reference sequence). The CDR3 is 17 amino acids. V shed 1 base and J shed 0 bases, with 18 bases lying between them. The CDR3, as DNA: TGCAGTGCTAGAGCCGGCGGGGGACGGATTTTGAACACTGAAGCTTTCTTT. Translation gives CSARAGGGRILNTEAFF.

V usage is TRBV11-3 and J usage is TRBJ2-3; D is unresolved. Germline V gene lookup returns CDR1 SGHNT and CDR2 YENEEA. V was trimmed by 5 bases and J by 3 bases, leaving 12 bases between them. The CDR3 runs to 14 residues. In DNA, the CDR3 is TGTGCCAGCAGCCCTGTGCCCTTGACAGATACGCAGTATTTT. This sequence encodes CASSPVPLTDTQYF.

This clonotype has a count of ten or more. This chain uses TRBV6-1 with TRBJ1-5; 8 bases line up with TRBD1. J gave up 1 base and V 7 bases, and 6 bases lay outside the gene matches. This CDR3 has 15 amino acids. In germline, CDR1 is MNHNS, CDR2 SASEGT. The CDR3 DNA reads TGTGCCAGCACCGCCGACAGGGGCAGCAATCAGCCCCAGCATTTT. Translating gives CASTADRGSNQPQHF.

This clonotype was seen repeatedly, ten times or more. The chain joins TRBV12-3 or TRBV12-4 to TRBJ1-3; D may be TRBD1 (6 bases). The CDR3 is made up of 13 amino acids. V dropped 4 bases and J dropped 2 bases, with 6 bases sitting between them. CDR3 in DNA: TGTGCCAGCAGTTCAGGGGCTGGAAACACCATATATTTT. It is translated as CASSSGAGNTIYF.

The CDR3 DNA reads TGTGCCAGCAAGGGACAGGGGCCAGCCGGGGAGCTGTTTTTT. Amino acid sequence: CASKGQGPAGELFF. The chain joins TRBV6-1 to TRBJ2-2, with TRBD1 matching over 10 bases. V was clipped by 7 bases and J by 6 bases; unmatched bases: 5. This CDR3 has 14 amino acids. From germline, CDR1 is MNHNS and CDR2 SASEGT.

V and J are TRBV20-1 and TRBJ2-7; D unresolved. Germline V gene data show CDR1 as DFQATT and CDR2 as SNEGSKA (reference sequence). Deletions cut 3 bases from V and 0 bases from J, with 9 bases between. CDR3 size: 13 residues. The CDR3 DNA follows: TGCAGTGCTAGTAATCCGGGCTCCTACGAGCAGTACTTC. Translating it yields CSASNPGSYEQYF.

The chain uses TRBV7-8 and TRBJ2-7; 15 bases line up with TRBD2. Germline CDR1 is SGHVS and CDR2 is FQNEAQ. V lost 5 bases and J lost 6; bases outside the gene matches: 5. The CDR3 extends over 15 amino acids. The CDR3: CASSVRTSGGAEQYF. CDR3 coding DNA: TGTGCCAGCAGCGTTAGGACTAGCGGGGGGGCCGAGCAGTACTTC.

A few counts support this clonotype. The V gene is TRBV20-1, the J gene TRBJ1-1; TRBD1 might be the D (5 bases). The CDR3 loop spans 13 amino acids. CDR1 is DFQATT, CDR2 SNEGSKA, per germline (reference sequence). The germline V and J ends were trimmed by 0 bases and 11 bases, with 16 bases remaining between them. The DNA for the CDR3 is TGCAGTGCTAGAGATACAACAGGCTATTCCGCTTTCTTT. Amino acids: CSARDTTGYSAFF.

This clonotype has a count of ten or more. The chain uses TRBV28 and TRBJ2-5, with D possibly matching TRBD2 (6 bases). The CDR3 runs to 17 residues. Germline lookup yields CDR1 MDHEN and CDR2 SYDVKM. V lost 5 bases and J lost 7, with 26 bases in between. The CDR3 here is CASSLHLPGSVGGTQYF. In DNA, the CDR3 is TGTGCCAGCAGTCTCCACCTCCCGGGCTCGGTCGGGGGGACCCAGTACTTC.

The rearrangement joins TRBV5-1 to TRBJ2-7, with D uncertain. The CDR3 covers 13 residues. Germline CDR1 SGHRS, CDR2 YFSETQ. Trimming removed 0 bases at V and 7 bases at J, with 11 bases between. The CDR3 protein is CASSLGVKGEQYF. In DNA, the CDR3 is TGCGCCAGCAGCTTGGGGGTCAAAGGGGAGCAGTACTTC.

This clonotype was detected a few times. A much larger clone differs by one base, so this may be a read error. J is TRBJ2-7 and V is TRBV6-1, with D possibly TRBD1 on 5 matching bases. CDR1 and CDR2 from the germline V gene are MNHNS and SASEGT. Trimming shortened V by 8 bases and J by 5 bases, and 19 bases separated the two germline ends. The CDR3 spans 14 residues. CDR3 in amino acids: CASYRGWGTHEQYF. As DNA, the CDR3 is TGTGCCAGCTATAGAGGTTGGGGCACCCACGAGCAGTACTTC.

This clonotype showed up just a few times. A much larger clone lies one base from this, so it may be a read error. The chain combines TRBV28 with TRBJ2-7; 9 bases are shared with TRBD1. V shed 9 bases and J 2 bases; nucleotides not matched to a gene: 11. CDR1 is MDHEN and CDR2 is SYDVKM in the germline V gene. This CDR3 region has 15 residues. The CDR3 sequence is CARLNSGTGTYEQYF. CDR3 bases: TGTGCCAGACTCAATTCCGGGACAGGGACCTACGAGCAGTACTTC.